One and the same sample provided the 13 T cell receptor beta chains below, sequenced in a study of response to subunit inactivated influenza vaccine (dated by TCRdb to the late 2010s). Preparation of the library involved RT-PCR. Sequencing used an Illumina HiSeq 2500. Using fastp trimming at Q25 and MiXCR clonotype assembly, TCRdb reanalyzed the public sequencing data and kept in-frame beta chains. Here each entry gathers all rows of one CDR3 protein and keeps the most common genes and DNA. The sample table contains some 600,000 distinct CDR3 sequences; only one count was recorded for 12% to 15% of them. The ten largest clones capture roughly 7.2% of the sample. The input for sequencing was PBMCs from blood, taken 14 days before vaccination. The receptors stem from a man aged 50-59 years who received an inactivated influenza vaccine. Donor details come from another sample of the same person, matched by shared clones.

This clonotype came up a few times. The rearrangement uses TRBV11-1 and TRBJ2-1; D is undetermined. The ends were cut back, 0 bases at V and 15 bases at J, with 9 bases in the middle. This CDR3 comprises 11 residues. Germline-derived CDR1 and CDR2 are SGHAT and FQDESV (reference sequence). The CDR3 DNA sequence: TGTGCCAGCAGCTTAGCCCTCGATACGTTCTTC. Protein: CASSLALDTFF. Complete variable domain (other parts from reference TRBV11-1 and TRBJ2-1): EAEVAQSPRYKITEKSQAVAFWCDPISGHATLYWYRQILGQGPELLVQFQDESVVDDSQLPKDRFSAERLKGVDSTLKIQPAELGDSAMYLCASSLALDTFFGPGTRLTVL.

This clonotype was observed at least ten times. This chain joins TRBV20-1 and TRBJ2-7, with TRBD1 matching over 7 bases. The CDR3 has 12 residues. The V gene end was trimmed by 4 bases and the J gene end by 3 bases; junction bases not matched to a gene: 3. CDR1 and CDR2 (germline): DFQATT, SNEGSKA (reference sequence). The CDR3: CSANAGGYEQYF. DNA for the CDR3: TGCAGTGCTAACGCAGGGGGCTACGAGCAGTACTTC.

This clonotype was recorded a few times. The chain employs TRBV7-3 and TRBJ2-3, with D unresolved. The V gene's germline CDR1 is SGHTA and CDR2 FQGTGA. Deletions cut 1 base from V and 2 bases from J, with 7 bases between. This CDR3 has 14 residues. The DNA for the CDR3 is TGTGCCAGCAGCTTAATAGCCAACACAGATACGCAGTATTTT. Protein: CASSLIANTDTQYF.

This chain links TRBV24-1 with TRBJ2-5; perhaps TRBD2 as D (6 bases). The V and J ends lost 1 base and 7 bases respectively, with 18 bases between them. The CDR3 runs to 16 residues. The germline V gene encodes CDR1 KGHDR and CDR2 SFDVKD. The CDR3 DNA follows: TGTGCCACCAGTGATTTTGGGGGAGGCCCCGTTGGGACCCAGTACTTC. This codes for CATSDFGGGPVGTQYF.

The rearrangement uses TRBV10-1 and TRBJ2-5; D uncertain. Germline V gives CDR1 WNHNN, CDR2 SYGVQD (reference sequence). The CDR3 has 13 residues. V was trimmed by 4 bases and J by 1 base, leaving 7 bases between them. CDR3 sequence reads: CASSGLSQETQYF. CDR3 nucleotide sequence: TGCGCCAGCAGTGGTCTCAGCCAAGAGACCCAGTACTTC.

At least ten counts were recorded for this clonotype. The rearrangement links TRBV6-1 to TRBJ2-1, with TRBD2 matching 7 bases. V lost 8 bases to trimming and J lost 5 bases; unmatched junction nucleotides: 9. The CDR3 covers 14 residues. Per germline, CDR1 MNHNS and CDR2 SASEGT. CDR3 sequence: CASFRASGHNEQFF. The CDR3 nucleotides are TGTGCCAGCTTCCGGGCTAGCGGCCACAATGAGCAGTTCTTC.

This clonotype was recorded only once. This rearrangement joins TRBV10-3 to TRBJ2-3; tentatively, D is TRBD2 (5 bases). The germline V gene encodes CDR1 ENHRY and CDR2 SYGVKD. This CDR3 is 13 amino acids long. Here the CDR3 DNA reads TGTGTAACTGAAGAGGGCGTTGGAGATACGCAGTATTTT. Protein product: CVTEEGVGDTQYF.

The CDR3 protein is CSAQGGTGNQPQHF. CDR3 nucleotides: TGCAGTGCCCAAGGAGGGACGGGCAATCAGCCCCAGCATTTT. The rearrangement uses TRBV20-1 and TRBJ1-5; D may be TRBD1 (5 bases). Looked up from germline, CDR1 is DFQATT and CDR2 is SNEGSKA (reference sequence). The CDR3 spans 14 residues. V gave up 6 bases and J gave up 2 bases, with 14 bases separating them.

The chain is built from TRBV6-2 or TRBV6-3 and TRBJ2-5, with D unclear. Trimming took off 0 bases at V and 2 bases at J, with 10 bases between the two ends. This CDR3 has 15 amino acids. In germline, CDR1 is MNHEY, CDR2 SVGEGT. The DNA for the CDR3 is TGTGCCAGCAGTTACTCCGGGCAGGCGCAAGAGACCCAGTACTTC. This codes for CASSYSGQAQETQYF.

This rearrangement joins TRBV29-1 to TRBJ1-2, with a tentative D call TRBD1 (6 bases). Trimming took 5 bases from V and 8 from J, leaving 15 bases between them. This CDR3 is built from 12 residues. In germline, CDR1 is SQVTM, CDR2 ANQGSEA. The CDR3 here is CSVRTQGWGYTF. The CDR3 bases are TGCAGCGTTCGAACACAGGGTTGGGGCTACACCTTC. The full variable domain, rest sourced from reference TRBV29-1 and TRBJ1-2, is SAVISQKPSRDICQRGTSLTIQCQVDSQVTMMFWYRQQPGQSLTLIATANQGSEATYESGFVIDKFPISRPNLTFSTLTVSNMSPEDSSIYLCSVRTQGWGYTFGSGTRLTVV.

The gene calls are TRBV7-2 and TRBJ1-2; 7 positions agree with TRBD1. CDR3 size: 13 residues. With V trimmed by 4 bases and J by 4 bases, 3 bases remained unmatched. Germline V lookup: CDR1 SGHTA, CDR2 FQGNSA. The CDR3 sequence: CASSSTGSYGYTF. Here the CDR3 DNA reads TGTGCCAGCAGCTCGACAGGGAGCTATGGCTACACCTTC.

This clonotype was recorded a few times. The rearrangement joins TRBV5-5 to TRBJ2-3; D might be TRBD1 or TRBD2, each matching 5 bases. Trimming shortened V by 2 bases and J by 1 base, and 8 bases separated the two germline ends. Germline values: CDR1 SGHKS, CDR2 YYEKEE (reference sequence). The CDR3 length is 14 residues. This CDR3 reads CASSFRDRTDTQYF. DNA for the CDR3: TGTGCCAGCAGCTTTCGGGACCGCACAGATACGCAGTATTTT.

CDR3 sequence (DNA): TGCGCCAGCAGCCAAGATGGCAGGGACTACGAGCAGTACTTC. Translation: CASSQDGRDYEQYF. The chain employs TRBV4-3 and TRBJ2-7; D might be TRBD1 (5 bases). Germline V gives CDR1 LGHNA, CDR2 YSLEER. V lost 0 bases, J lost 3 bases, and 9 bases lay in between. CDR3 length: 14 residues.